These 26 T cell receptor beta chains share one sample of origin, sequenced in a study of cytomegalovirus exposure and HLA in healthy donors. PCR amplification relied on 60 Vbeta primers (plus 13 Jbeta primers). TCRdb's table, derived via immunoSEQ multiplex PCR, lists solely in-frame clones and lacks some. The table has around 140,000 clones, 78% seen once; the top ten hold 5% to 7.5%. Sequencing was done on a sample of PBMCs. These receptors all stem from a woman aged 40 to 50 in good health and CMV-seropositive.

Only a few counts were recorded for this clone. J is TRBJ1-1 and V is TRBV15; tentatively, D is TRBD1 (5 bases). Between the trimmed V and J ends, which lost 5 bases and 0 bases, there was a span of 10 bases. CDR3 size: 14 residues. Per germline, CDR1 LNHNV and CDR2 YYDKDF (reference sequence). The CDR3 DNA reads as TGTGCCACCAGCCGGGCAGGGATGAACACTGAAGCTTTCTTT. This translates into CATSRAGMNTEAFF. Using reference TRBV15 and TRBJ1-1 for the parts outside the CDR3, the full variable domain is DAMVIQNPRYQVTQFGKPVTLSCSQTLNHNVMYWYQQKSSQAPKLLFHYYDKDFNNEADTPDNFQSRRPNTSFCFLDIRSPGLGDTAMYLCATSRAGMNTEAFFGQGTRLTVV.

This chain connects TRBV7-2 to TRBJ1-1, with D possibly TRBD1 on 5 matching bases. Germline CDR1 SGHTA, CDR2 FQGNSA. The CDR3 consists of 13 residues. The V and J ends lost 4 bases and 9 bases respectively, with 15 bases between them. In nucleotides, the CDR3 is TGTGCCAGCAGCTACGCCCCAGGGTCCCAAGCTTTCTTT. This sequence encodes CASSYAPGSQAFF. The complete variable domain, with remaining parts taken from reference TRBV7-2 and TRBJ1-1, reads GAGVSQSPSNKVTEKGKDVELRCDPISGHTALYWYRQSLGQGLEFLIYFQGNSAPDKSGLPSDRFSAERTGGSVSTLTIQRTQQEDSAVYLCASSYAPGSQAFFGQGTRLTVV.

V gene TRBV18 combines with J gene TRBJ1-2; D perhaps matches TRBD1 (5 bases). The CDR3 extends over 14 amino acids. The germline V gene encodes CDR1 KGHSH and CDR2 LQKENI. Deletions cut 6 bases from V and 4 bases from J, with 15 bases between. CDR3 region: CASSPDQGTYGYTF. CDR3 coding DNA: TGTGCCAGCTCCCCGGACCAGGGAACCTATGGCTACACCTTC.

V and J are TRBV5-1 and TRBJ2-3, with TRBD2 as a possible D gene (6 bases). V was cut by 7 bases and J by 0 bases, with 12 bases left in between. Germline CDR1 and CDR2: SGHRS and YFSETQ. The CDR3 covers 14 residues. The CDR3 spells CASHGGTSTDTQYF. In DNA, the CDR3 is TGCGCCAGCCATGGCGGGACTAGCACAGATACGCAGTATTTT.

J is TRBJ1-1 and V is TRBV4-1; 11 nucleotides line up with TRBD1. Germline values: CDR1 MGHRA, CDR2 YSYEKL. This CDR3 contains 17 residues. Trimming at V came to 5 bases and at J to 8 bases, leaving 16 bases not matched to a gene. This chain's CDR3 is CASSRGPDGQGAREAFF. For the CDR3, the DNA is TGCGCCAGCAGCAGGGGTCCCGACGGACAGGGGGCTCGAGAAGCTTTCTTT.

This clone has more than one count but fewer than ten. The rearrangement uses TRBV11-1 and TRBJ2-1, with D perhaps TRBD2 (7 bases). This CDR3 comprises 14 residues. CDR1 is SGHAT and CDR2 is FQDESV in the germline V gene (reference sequence). The ends were cut back, 5 bases at V and 11 bases at J, with 19 bases in the middle. The CDR3 nucleotides read TGTGCCAGCAGCCCAGGGGCGGGACTACTAAAGCAGTTCTTC. It encodes CASSPGAGLLKQFF.

J is TRBJ2-3 and V is TRBV29-1; 9 nucleotides agree with TRBD2. This CDR3 comprises 15 residues. Germline V gene data show CDR1 as SQVTM and CDR2 as ANQGSEA. Losses at the gene ends were 5 bases for V and 2 bases for J; bases not matched to a gene: 8. This chain's CDR3 is CSVRRLADLTDTQYF. The CDR3 coding sequence is TGCAGCGTTAGAAGACTAGCGGACCTCACAGATACGCAGTATTTT.

This chain links TRBV9 with TRBJ2-2; 8 bases line up with TRBD2. Trimming took 0 bases from V and 5 from J; bases not matched to a gene: 6. The CDR3 loop spans 16 amino acids. CDR1 is SGDLS and CDR2 is YYNGEE in the germline V gene. CDR3 region: CASSVARGGLTGELFF. As DNA, the CDR3 is TGTGCCAGCAGCGTAGCCCGGGGGGGGTTAACCGGGGAGCTGTTTTTT.

V usage is TRBV6-1 and J usage is TRBJ1-1; D is unclear. Trimming took 1 base from V and 5 from J, leaving 17 bases between them. Germline V gene data show CDR1 as MNHNS and CDR2 as SASEGT. This CDR3 has 16 residues. Here the CDR3 reads CASSEVLTIGRTEAFF. The CDR3 DNA sequence: TGTGCCAGCAGTGAAGTTTTAACCATAGGGAGGACTGAAGCTTTCTTT.

Here the CDR3 reads CASIESPNEKLFF. The CDR3 DNA reads TGTGCCAGTATTGAAAGCCCAAATGAAAAACTGTTTTTT. J is TRBJ1-4 and V is TRBV19, with no clear D. CDR3 size: 13 residues. Deletions cut 7 bases from V and 5 bases from J, with 11 bases between. Germline CDR1 and CDR2: LNHDA and SQIVND (reference sequence).

The chain carries TRBV7-9 and TRBJ1-2; D may be TRBD1 (6 bases). The CDR3 has 16 residues. The germline V and J ends were trimmed by 7 bases and 4 bases, with 22 bases remaining between them. Germline V gene sequence: CDR1 SEHNR, CDR2 FQNEAQ (reference sequence). The CDR3 DNA sequence: TGTGCCAGCACCCAAGGGGGGGCAGGGGTCTCCTATGGCTACACCTTC. Its translation: CASTQGGAGVSYGYTF.

The chain carries TRBV11-3 and TRBJ2-2, with 8 nucleotides matching TRBD1. The CDR3 spans 15 residues. Germline V gives CDR1 SGHNT, CDR2 YENEEA. V lost 5 bases and J lost 4; bases outside the gene matches: 6. CDR3 protein: CASSEDRGGTGELFF. As DNA, the CDR3 is TGTGCCAGCAGCGAAGACAGGGGTGGCACCGGGGAGCTGTTTTTT.

The chain is built from TRBV19 and TRBJ1-2; no clear D. Trimming cost V 3 bases and J 4 bases, with 12 bases left between them. Germline CDR1 reads LNHDA; CDR2 reads SQIVND (reference sequence). The CDR3 has 14 residues. CDR3 nucleotide sequence: TGTGCCAGTAGTATCAGCTTGGGCAGCTATGGCTACACCTTC. Its translation: CASSISLGSYGYTF.

This sequence joins TRBV5-1 and TRBJ1-1, with D uncertain. Trimming took off 2 bases at V and 4 bases at J, with 15 bases between the two ends. This CDR3 has 15 amino acids. Germline CDR1 is SGHRS and CDR2 is YFSETQ. The CDR3 spells CASSLEGTGSTEAFF. The CDR3 DNA is TGCGCCAGCAGCTTAGAGGGAACGGGGTCCACTGAAGCTTTCTTT.

As regards this clone: The junction does not match germline at one end; this may be a read error. Here the CDR3 reads CASSPGSLREGHF. DNA for the CDR3: TGTGCCAGCAGTCCAGGTTCGTTGCGGGAGGGCCACTTC. The chain combines TRBV28 with TRBJ2-7; 9 bases line up with TRBD2. The CDR3 is 13 residues long. CDR1 and CDR2 (germline): MDHEN, SYDVKM. The full variable domain, completed using reference TRBV28 and TRBJ2-7, is DVKVTQSSRYLVKRTGEKVFLECVQDMDHENMFWYRQDPGLGLRLIYFSYDVKMKEKGDIPEGYSVSREKKERFSLILESASTNQTSMYLCASSPGSLREGHFGPGTRLTVT.

This sequence joins TRBV7-9 and TRBJ2-7; the D gene is possibly TRBD1 (6 bases). Germline V gene data show CDR1 as SEHNR and CDR2 as FQNEAQ (reference sequence). The CDR3 runs 14 residues. Trimming took 5 bases from V and 6 from J, leaving 17 bases between them. The CDR3 is CASSAPGHTAEQYF. The CDR3 DNA sequence: TGTGCCAGCAGCGCTCCGGGACACACCGCCGAGCAGTACTTC.

This chain joins TRBV30 and TRBJ2-5; possible D gene TRBD2, 5 bases. The CDR3 is made up of 13 amino acids. CDR1 GTSNPN and CDR2 SVGIG come from the germline V gene (reference sequence). Deletions cut 2 bases from V and 4 bases from J, with 11 bases between. CDR3 coding DNA: TGTGCCTGGAGTCCCCCCGCGGGAGAGACCCAGTACTTC. This codes for CAWSPPAGETQYF.

The rearrangement joins TRBV29-1 to TRBJ2-7; weak D call: TRBD2 (6 bases). CDR3 length: 14 residues. The V gene lost 6 bases and the J gene lost 9 bases, with 24 bases spanning the gap. The germline CDR1 and CDR2 sequences are SQVTM and ANQGSEA. The CDR3 DNA is TGCAGCGTACCACTAGCTACCAGTCCCGAAGCGCAGTACTTC. Translating it yields CSVPLATSPEAQYF.

This clone was counted once. The chain is built from TRBV15 and TRBJ2-5; weak D call: TRBD2 (5 bases). V was trimmed by 5 bases and J by 0 bases, leaving 10 bases between them. Germline V gene lookup returns CDR1 LNHNV and CDR2 YYDKDF (reference sequence). This CDR3 region has 14 residues. DNA for the CDR3: TGTGCCACCAGCCCCGACGGGAACCAAGAGACCCAGTACTTC. Translation gives CATSPDGNQETQYF.

The rearrangement links TRBV5-4 to TRBJ2-2, with 10 bases fitting TRBD1. V dropped 5 bases and J dropped 6; count of bases not matched to a gene: 4. Germline V gene lookup returns CDR1 SGHNT and CDR2 YYREEE (reference sequence). This CDR3 has 14 residues. The chain's CDR3 is CASRDDRGPGELFF. CDR3 nucleotide sequence: TGTGCCAGCAGAGACGACAGGGGGCCCGGGGAGCTGTTTTTT.

The CDR3 DNA sequence: TGTGCCTGGAGTGTAAGGCTCCTAGCTAACTATGGCTACACCTTC. It encodes CAWSVRLLANYGYTF. V is TRBV30 and J is TRBJ1-2, with D unresolved. Between the trimmed V and J ends, which lost 0 bases and 0 bases, there was a span of 11 bases. The CDR3 runs to 15 residues. Germline CDR1 is GTSNPN and CDR2 is SVGIG (reference sequence).

This clone showed up just a few times. The chain carries TRBV9 and TRBJ1-2; D possibly corresponds to TRBD1 (5 bases). CDR1 and CDR2 from the germline V gene are SGDLS and YYNGEE. CDR3 length: 16 residues. Trimming shortened V by 0 bases and J by 4 bases, and 16 bases separated the two germline ends. CDR3: CASSVESGAGGYGYTF. As DNA, the CDR3 is TGTGCCAGCAGCGTAGAGTCCGGTGCGGGGGGCTATGGCTACACCTTC.

Comment on this clone: At one end the junction does not follow the germline gene, possibly because of a read error. The J gene is TRBJ2-1, the V gene TRBV6-5; the D is unclear. The CDR3 spans 13 residues. Germline loops: CDR1 MNHEY, CDR2 SVGAGI. The CDR3 sequence is CASSYSRSNEQLF. As DNA, the CDR3 is TGTGCCAGCAGTTACTCAAGGAGCAATGAGCAGCTCTTC.

This rearrangement joins TRBV7-8 to TRBJ1-1, with 7 nucleotides matching TRBD1. CDR3 length: 18 amino acids. The germline CDR1 and CDR2 sequences are SGHVS and FQNEAQ. J was trimmed by 7 bases and V by 5 bases; bases with no gene match: 22. The CDR3 sequence is CASSTRRQGLDYRYEAFF. In DNA, the CDR3 is TGTGCCAGCAGCACCAGGAGACAGGGTTTGGATTACCGGTATGAAGCTTTCTTT.

The V call is TRBV7-8, the J call TRBJ1-2, with no clear D. This CDR3 has 12 amino acids. The germline V and J ends were trimmed by 2 bases and 7 bases, with 8 bases remaining between them. Looked up from germline, CDR1 is SGHVS and CDR2 is FQNEAQ. The CDR3 spells CASSLLESGYTF. CDR3 DNA: TGTGCCAGCAGCTTACTAGAATCTGGCTACACCTTC.

On this clone: Other DNA sequences in the same sample also yield this CDR3. This sequence joins TRBV15 and TRBJ1-4; 8 bases match TRBD1. Trimming at V came to 8 bases and at J to 7 bases, leaving 6 bases not matched to a gene. Germline V CDR1 and CDR2: LNHNV, YYDKDF (reference sequence). The CDR3 covers 13 residues. The CDR3 region has the DNA TGTGCCACCCAACAGGGGGTGGGTGAAAAACTGTTTTTT. Its protein is CATQQGVGEKLFF. The whole variable domain, remainder taken from reference TRBV15 and TRBJ1-4, is DAMVIQNPRYQVTQFGKPVTLSCSQTLNHNVMYWYQQKSSQAPKLLFHYYDKDFNNEADTPDNFQSRRPNTSFCFLDIRSPGLGDTAMYLCATQQGVGEKLFFGSGTQLSVL.